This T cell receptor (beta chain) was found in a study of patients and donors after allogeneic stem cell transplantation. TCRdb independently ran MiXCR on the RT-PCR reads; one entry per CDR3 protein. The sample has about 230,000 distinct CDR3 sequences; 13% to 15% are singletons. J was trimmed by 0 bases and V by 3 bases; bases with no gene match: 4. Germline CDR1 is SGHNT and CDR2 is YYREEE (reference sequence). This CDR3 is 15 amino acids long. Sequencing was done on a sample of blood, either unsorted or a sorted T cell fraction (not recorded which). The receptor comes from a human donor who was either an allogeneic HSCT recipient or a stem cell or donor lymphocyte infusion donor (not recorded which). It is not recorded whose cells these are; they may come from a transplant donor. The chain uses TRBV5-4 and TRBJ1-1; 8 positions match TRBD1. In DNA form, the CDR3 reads TGTGCCAGCAGCTCCAAGGACAGGGTGAACACTGAAGCTTTCTTT. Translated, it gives CASSSKDRVNTEAFF.